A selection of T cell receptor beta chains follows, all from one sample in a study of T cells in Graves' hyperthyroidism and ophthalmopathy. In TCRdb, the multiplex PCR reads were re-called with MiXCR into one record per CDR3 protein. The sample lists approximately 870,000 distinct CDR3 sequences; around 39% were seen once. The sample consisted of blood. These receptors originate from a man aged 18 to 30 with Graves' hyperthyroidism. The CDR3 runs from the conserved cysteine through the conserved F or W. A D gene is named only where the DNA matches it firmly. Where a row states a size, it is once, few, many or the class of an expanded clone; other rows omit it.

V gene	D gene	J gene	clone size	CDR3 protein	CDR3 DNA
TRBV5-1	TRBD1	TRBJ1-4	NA	CASSDSGTGNEKLFF	TGCGCCAGCAGCGACTCCGGGACAGGGAATGAAAAACTGTTTTTT
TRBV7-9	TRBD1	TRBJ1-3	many	CASSKGQGTGNTIYF	TGTGCCAGCAGCAAGGGACAGGGTACGGGAAACACCATATATTTT
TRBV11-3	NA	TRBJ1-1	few	CASSLGTFGQMNTEAFF	TGTGCCAGCAGCCTCGGGACTTTTGGGCAAATGAACACTGAAGCTTTCTTT
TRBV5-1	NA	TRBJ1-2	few	CASSSDAWTAANYGYTF	TGCGCCAGCAGCTCAGACGCCTGGACAGCCGCCAACTATGGCTACACCTTC
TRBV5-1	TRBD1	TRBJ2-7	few	CASSLGQGQRDGQYF	TGCGCCAGCAGCTTGGGACAGGGCCAACGAGACGGGCAGTACTTC
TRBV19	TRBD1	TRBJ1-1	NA	CATKSDRTTEAFF	TGTGCCACTAAATCGGACAGGACCACTGAAGCTTTCTTT
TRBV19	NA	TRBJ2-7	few	CASSPSSGTFSSYEQYF	TGTGCCAGTAGTCCAAGCTCCGGGACTTTTAGCTCCTACGAGCAGTACTTC
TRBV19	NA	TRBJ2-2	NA	CASRDNPNTGELFF	TGTGCCAGTAGAGACAACCCCAACACCGGGGAGCTGTTTTTT
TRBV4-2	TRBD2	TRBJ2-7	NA	CASSQEWGGDYEQYF	TGTGCCAGCAGCCAAGAGTGGGGGGGTGACTACGAGCAGTACTTC
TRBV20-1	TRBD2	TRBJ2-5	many	CSASRGRQETQYF	TGCAGTGCTAGTCGCGGGAGGCAAGAGACCCAGTACTTC
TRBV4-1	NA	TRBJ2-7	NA	CASSQVWGQVYEQYF	TGCGCCAGCAGCCAAGTATGGGGACAAGTTTACGAGCAGTACTTC
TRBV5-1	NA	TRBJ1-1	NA	CASSSGAITEAFF	TGCGCCAGCAGTTCTGGGGCGATCACTGAAGCTTTCTTT
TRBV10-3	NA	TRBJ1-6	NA	CASGRLPSGFLHF	TGTGCCAGCGGTAGGCTCCCGTCTGGGTTCCTCCACTTT
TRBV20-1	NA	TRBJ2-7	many	CSARDGGAVGYEQYF	TGCAGTGCTAGAGATGGTGGGGCAGTTGGTTACGAGCAGTACTTC
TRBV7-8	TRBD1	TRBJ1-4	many	CASSRGGTGGEKLFF	TGTGCCAGCAGCCGAGGTGGGACAGGGGGCGAAAAACTGTTTTTT
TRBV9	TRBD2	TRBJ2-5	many	CASSDAGVGETQYF	TGTGCCAGCAGCGATGCGGGAGTCGGGGAGACCCAGTACTTC
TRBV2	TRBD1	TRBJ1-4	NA	CATSDRQGASEKLFF	TGTGCCACCTCAGACCGACAGGGGGCAAGTGAAAAACTGTTTTTT
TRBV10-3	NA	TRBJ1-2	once	CASSLTENYDYGYTF	TGTGCCAGCAGTTTAACAGAGAACTATGACTATGGCTACACCTTC
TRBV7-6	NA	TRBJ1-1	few	CASSRTPGGGDEAFF	TGTGCCAGCAGCCGAACCCCCGGGGGAGGGGATGAAGCTTTCTTT
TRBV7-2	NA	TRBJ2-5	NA	CASSSRAGSQETQYF	TGTGCCAGCAGCTCTCGGGCGGGGTCCCAAGAGACCCAGTACTTC
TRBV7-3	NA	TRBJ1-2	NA	CASSPRIGGQDYTF	TGTGCCAGCAGCCCCAGGATCGGGGGGCAAGACTACACCTTC
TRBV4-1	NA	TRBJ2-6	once	CASSQDQDAAVLTF	TGCGCCAGCAGCCAAGACCAAGACGCCGCCGTCCTGACTTTC
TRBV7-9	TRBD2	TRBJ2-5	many	CASSLTTSGHQETQYF	TGTGCCAGCAGCTTAACGACTAGCGGGCATCAAGAGACCCAGTACTTC